This T cell receptor beta chain derives from a study of blood T cell repertoires in COVID-19. This CDR3 contains 14 residues. Germline V gene data show CDR1 as MNHNY and CDR2 as SVGAGI (reference sequence). V was clipped by 4 bases and J by 5 bases; unmatched bases: 7. This table comes from immunoSEQ multiplex PCR, and its TCRdb copy is limited to in-frame clones, with some not included. The sample consists of under 140,000 clones, around 68% of them appearing once. The rearrangement uses TRBV6-6 and TRBJ2-5, with 7 bases aligning to TRBD1. The sequencing input was peripheral blood. The receptor comes from a woman aged 55-69 years with acute or convalescent COVID-19. The CDR3 DNA reads TGTGCCAGCAGTTTCCCGACAGGGAAGGAGACCCAGTACTTC. It codes for CASSFPTGKETQYF.